One and the same sample provided the 14 T cell receptor beta chains below, sequenced in a study of T cells in Graves' hyperthyroidism and ophthalmopathy. It was RNA transcripts that yielded the amplified TCR beta CDR3 regions. With the HTBI primer set, the TCR CDR3 went through a first round of RT-PCR. TCRdb used MiXCR to reprocess the multiplex PCR reads, holding one entry per CDR3 protein. Of approximately 250,000 distinct CDR3 sequences in the sample, roughly a quarter were seen once. Sequenced input: blood. The receptors come from a woman in her thirties or forties with Graves' ophthalmopathy.

At least ten counts were recorded for this clonotype. The chain carries TRBV9 and TRBJ2-7; 11 nucleotides align to TRBD2. Germline CDR1 and CDR2: SGDLS and YYNGEE. V lost 3 bases, J lost 2 bases, and 7 bases stayed unmatched. CDR3 length: 16 residues. The CDR3 spells CASSGGTSGRTYEQYF. The DNA for the CDR3 is TGTGCCAGCAGCGGGGGGACTAGCGGTAGAACCTACGAGCAGTACTTC.

This clonotype was seen many times. The CDR3 is CASSPFRTGGENTEAFF. The CDR3 DNA reads as TGTGCCAGCTCACCATTTCGGACAGGGGGCGAGAACACTGAAGCTTTCTTT. The V call is TRBV18, the J call TRBJ1-1; 11 bases are a match to TRBD1. V lost 2 bases, J lost 1 base, and 6 bases stayed unmatched. Germline lookup yields CDR1 KGHSH and CDR2 LQKENI. The CDR3 loop spans 17 amino acids.

This clonotype was picked up many times. J is TRBJ1-5 and V is TRBV20-1; tentative D call: TRBD1 (5 bases). The germline V and J ends were trimmed by 5 bases and 1 base, with 12 bases remaining between them. Germline V CDR1 and CDR2: DFQATT, SNEGSKA (reference sequence). The CDR3 covers 14 residues. The CDR3 DNA reads as TGCAGTGCTCCGACCGGGGCCAGCAATCAGCCCCAGCATTTT. It codes for CSAPTGASNQPQHF.

The gene calls are TRBV30 and TRBJ2-7, with 12 bases fitting TRBD1. The V gene end was trimmed by 2 bases and the J gene end by 6 bases; junction bases not matched to a gene: 5. The CDR3 length is 14 residues. Looked up from germline, CDR1 is GTSNPN and CDR2 is SVGIG (reference sequence). The CDR3 protein is CAWSRDRGQVEQYF. The DNA for the CDR3 is TGTGCCTGGAGTAGGGACAGGGGGCAAGTCGAGCAGTACTTC. Variable domain in full (rest from reference TRBV30 and TRBJ2-7): SQTIHQWPATLVQPVGSPLSLECTVEGTSNPNLYWYRQAAGRGLQLLFYSVGIGQISSEVPQNLSASRPQDRQFILSSKKLLLSDSGFYLCAWSRDRGQVEQYFGPGTRLTVT.

Ten or more counts support this clonotype. The chain combines TRBV6-5 with TRBJ2-5, with 7 bases identical to TRBD2. CDR3 length: 15 residues. Per germline, CDR1 MNHEY and CDR2 SVGAGI. With V trimmed by 2 bases and J by 2 bases, 5 bases remained unmatched. CDR3 DNA sequence: TGTGCCAGCAGTTACACCCCGGGACTACAAGAGACCCAGTACTTC. It encodes CASSYTPGLQETQYF.

This clonotype occurred many times. The chain is built from TRBV29-1 and TRBJ2-5; TRBD2 might be the D (6 bases). CDR3 length: 13 amino acids. Trimming removed 7 bases at V and 5 bases at J, with 17 bases between. Germline CDR1 reads SQVTM; CDR2 reads ANQGSEA. In DNA, the CDR3 is TGCAGCGCGTCGGGGAGTGGGGGGGAGACCCAGTACTTC. It translates to CSASGSGGETQYF.

Comments on this clonotype: This may arise from a read error, as a much more abundant clone is one base away. The genes are TRBV20-1 and TRBJ1-1, with 7 positions matching TRBD1. The CDR3 length is 11 residues. Germline V gene data show CDR1 as DFQATT and CDR2 as SNEGSKA (reference sequence). The DNA of the CDR3 is TGCAGATCATCGTCGGGACAGGAAGCTTTCTTT. Encoded protein: CRSSSGQEAFF.

Ten or more counts support this clonotype. The rearrangement joins TRBV29-1 to TRBJ2-5; TRBD1 aligns across 9 bases. This CDR3 is built from 14 residues. CDR1 SQVTM and CDR2 ANQGSEA come from the germline V gene. The CDR3 DNA reads as TGCTACAAGGGGGCCGGAAAGACAGGGGGTCCCAAGTACTTC. Translation gives CYKGAGKTGGPKYF.

The sample holds many counts of this clonotype. CDR3 region: CASSSETEYTEAFF. CDR3 in DNA: TGCGCCAGCAGCTCCGAGACGGAATACACTGAAGCTTTCTTT. V gene TRBV5-1 combines with J gene TRBJ1-1; D unresolved. The CDR3 covers 14 residues. CDR1 and CDR2 from the germline V gene are SGHRS and YFSETQ. Between the trimmed V and J ends, which lost 3 bases and 3 bases, there was a span of 12 bases.

The J gene is TRBJ2-7, the V gene TRBV6-2 or TRBV6-3; 14 bases are shared with TRBD2. This CDR3 contains 15 residues. Germline V lookup: CDR1 MNHEY, CDR2 SVGEGT. J was trimmed by 5 bases and V by 4 bases; bases with no gene match: 4. CDR3 protein: CASSSGLAGDDEQYF. The CDR3 DNA reads TGTGCCAGCAGTTCGGGACTAGCGGGAGATGACGAGCAGTACTTC.

This chain connects TRBV6-2 or TRBV6-3 to TRBJ2-5; D might be TRBD2 (6 bases). CDR1 MNHEY and CDR2 SVGEGT come from the germline V gene. The V and J ends lost 6 bases and 5 bases respectively, with 25 bases between them. This CDR3 is 17 amino acids long. The CDR3 DNA reads TGTGCCAGCAGCCTTCTTATCGGAAGGGGAGGTTGGGAGACCCAGTACTTC. Encoded protein: CASSLLIGRGGWETQYF.

This clonotype was counted at least ten times. This sequence may be a read error, since a much larger clone differs from it by one base. This sequence joins TRBV28 and TRBJ2-5; TRBD1 aligns across 8 bases. There are 12 residues in the CDR3. CDR1 MDHEN and CDR2 SYDVKM come from the germline V gene. This CDR3 is CASSTGGEAQYF. Written as DNA, the CDR3 is TGTGCCAGCAGTACAGGGGGAGAGGCCCAGTACTTC.

This clonotype was seen repeatedly, ten times or more. This sequence joins TRBV5-1 and TRBJ1-2; D possibly corresponds to TRBD1 (5 bases). The CDR3 is made up of 14 amino acids. Germline CDR1 reads SGHRS; CDR2 reads YFSETQ. Trimming left V 0 bases short and J 8 bases short, with 14 bases between. The CDR3 region is CASSLDPGAWGYTF. The CDR3 DNA reads as TGCGCCAGCAGCTTGGACCCCGGGGCGTGGGGCTACACCTTC.

This clonotype was observed once. This sequence joins TRBV6-5 and TRBJ2-7; 12 bases fit TRBD2. The germline gives CDR1 MNHEY, CDR2 SVGAGI. V was pared by 4 bases and J by 3 bases, with 4 bases of the junction left unmatched. The CDR3 is made up of 15 amino acids. CDR3 protein: CASSSTSGSRYEQYF. DNA of the CDR3: TGTGCCAGCAGTTCGACTAGCGGGAGTCGCTACGAGCAGTACTTC.